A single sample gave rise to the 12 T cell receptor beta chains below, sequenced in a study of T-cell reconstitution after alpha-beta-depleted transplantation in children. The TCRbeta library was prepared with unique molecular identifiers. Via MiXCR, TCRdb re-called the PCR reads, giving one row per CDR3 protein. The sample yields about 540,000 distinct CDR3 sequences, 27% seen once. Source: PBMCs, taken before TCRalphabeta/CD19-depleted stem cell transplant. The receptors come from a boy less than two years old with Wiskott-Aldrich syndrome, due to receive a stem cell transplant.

The CDR3: CSAIGLARETQYF. The CDR3 coding sequence is TGCAGTGCTATAGGACTAGCTCGAGAGACCCAGTACTTC. The rearrangement links TRBV20-1 to TRBJ2-5; 8 bases are a match to TRBD2. Unmatched junction bases numbered 5, after V lost 4 bases and J lost 4 bases. CDR3 length: 13 amino acids. CDR1 and CDR2 (germline): DFQATT, SNEGSKA (reference sequence).

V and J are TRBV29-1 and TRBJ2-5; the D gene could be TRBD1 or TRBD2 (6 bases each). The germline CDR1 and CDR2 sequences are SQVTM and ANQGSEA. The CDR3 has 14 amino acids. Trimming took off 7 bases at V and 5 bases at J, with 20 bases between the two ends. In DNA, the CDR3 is TGCAGCGCCGGGGGCGATCGTTGGGGGGAGACCCAGTACTTC. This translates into CSAGGDRWGETQYF.

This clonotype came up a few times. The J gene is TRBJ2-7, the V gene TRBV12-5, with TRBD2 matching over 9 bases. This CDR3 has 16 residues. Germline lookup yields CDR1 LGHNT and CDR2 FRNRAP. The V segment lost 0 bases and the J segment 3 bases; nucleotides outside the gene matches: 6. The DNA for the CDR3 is TGTGCTAGTGGTTTGGTACGGGGACTAGCAGTCTACGAGCAGTACTTC. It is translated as CASGLVRGLAVYEQYF. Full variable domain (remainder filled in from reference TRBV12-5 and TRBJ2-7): DARVTQTPRHKVTEMGQEVTMRCQPILGHNTVFWYRQTMMQGLELLAYFRNRAPLDDSGMPKDRFSAEMPDATLATLKIQPSEPRDSAVYFCASGLVRGLAVYEQYFGPGTRLTVT.

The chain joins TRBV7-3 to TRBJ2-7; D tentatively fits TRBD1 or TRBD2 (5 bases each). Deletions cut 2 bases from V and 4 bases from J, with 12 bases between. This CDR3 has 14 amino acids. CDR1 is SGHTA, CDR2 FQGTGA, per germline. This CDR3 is CASSLGGSMYEQYF. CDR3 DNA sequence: TGTGCCAGCAGCTTAGGGGGAAGCATGTACGAGCAGTACTTC.

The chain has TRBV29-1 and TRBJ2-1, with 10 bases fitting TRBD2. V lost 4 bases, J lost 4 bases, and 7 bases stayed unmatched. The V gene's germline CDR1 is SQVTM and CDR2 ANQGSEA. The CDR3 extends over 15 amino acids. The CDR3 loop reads CSVVGRTSGYNEQFF. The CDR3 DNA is TGCAGCGTTGTAGGGAGGACTAGCGGATACAATGAGCAGTTCTTC.

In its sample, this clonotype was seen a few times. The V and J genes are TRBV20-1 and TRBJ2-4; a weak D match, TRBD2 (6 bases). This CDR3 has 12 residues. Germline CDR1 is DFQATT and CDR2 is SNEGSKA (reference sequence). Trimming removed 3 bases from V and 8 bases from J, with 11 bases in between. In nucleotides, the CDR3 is TGCAGTGCTAGCCAGACTAGGGACATTCAGTACTTC. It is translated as CSASQTRDIQYF.

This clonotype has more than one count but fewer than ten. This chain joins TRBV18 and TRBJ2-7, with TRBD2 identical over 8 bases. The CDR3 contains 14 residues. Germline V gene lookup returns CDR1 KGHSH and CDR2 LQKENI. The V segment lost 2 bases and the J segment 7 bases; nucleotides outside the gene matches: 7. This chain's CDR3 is CASSPSLVAGEQYF. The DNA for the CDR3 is TGTGCCAGCTCACCATCCTTGGTAGCGGGAGAGCAGTACTTC.

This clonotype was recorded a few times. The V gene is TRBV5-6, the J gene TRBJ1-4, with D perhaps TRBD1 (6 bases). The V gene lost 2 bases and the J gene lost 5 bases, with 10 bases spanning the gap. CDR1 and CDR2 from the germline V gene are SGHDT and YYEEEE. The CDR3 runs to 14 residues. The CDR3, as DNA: TGTGCCAGCAGCTTAATGGGGGCGAATGAAAAACTGTTTTTT. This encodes CASSLMGANEKLFF. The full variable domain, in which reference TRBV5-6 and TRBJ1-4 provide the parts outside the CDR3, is DAGVTQSPTHLIKTRGQQVTLRCSPKSGHDTVSWYQQALGQGPQFIFQYYEEEERQRGNFPDRFSGHQFPNYSSELNVNALLLGDSALYLCASSLMGANEKLFFGSGTQLSVL.

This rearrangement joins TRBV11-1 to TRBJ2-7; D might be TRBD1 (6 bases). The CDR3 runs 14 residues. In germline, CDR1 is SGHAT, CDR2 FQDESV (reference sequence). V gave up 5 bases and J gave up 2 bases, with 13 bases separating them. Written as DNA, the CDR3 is TGTGCCAGCAGCACGGACAGAAGGACCTACGAGCAGTACTTC. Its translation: CASSTDRRTYEQYF.

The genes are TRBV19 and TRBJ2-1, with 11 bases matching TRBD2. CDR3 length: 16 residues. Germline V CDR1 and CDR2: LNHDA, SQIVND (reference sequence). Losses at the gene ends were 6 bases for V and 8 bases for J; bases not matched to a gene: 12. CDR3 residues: CASRGTSGLIGDEQFF. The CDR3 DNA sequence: TGTGCCAGTAGAGGGACTAGCGGTCTCATAGGCGATGAGCAGTTCTTC.

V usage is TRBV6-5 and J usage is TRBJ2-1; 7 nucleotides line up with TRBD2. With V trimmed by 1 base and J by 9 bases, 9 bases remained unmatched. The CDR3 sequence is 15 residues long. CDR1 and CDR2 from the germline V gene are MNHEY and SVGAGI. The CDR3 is CASSYLGRVASEQFF. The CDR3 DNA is TGTGCCAGCAGTTACTTGGGGAGGGTGGCAAGTGAGCAGTTCTTC.

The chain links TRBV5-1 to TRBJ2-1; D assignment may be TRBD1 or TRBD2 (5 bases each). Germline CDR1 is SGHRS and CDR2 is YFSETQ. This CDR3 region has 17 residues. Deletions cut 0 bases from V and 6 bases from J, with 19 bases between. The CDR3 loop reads CASSLALNWGSGNEQFF. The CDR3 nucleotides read TGCGCCAGCAGCTTGGCGCTCAATTGGGGGTCCGGCAATGAGCAGTTCTTC.